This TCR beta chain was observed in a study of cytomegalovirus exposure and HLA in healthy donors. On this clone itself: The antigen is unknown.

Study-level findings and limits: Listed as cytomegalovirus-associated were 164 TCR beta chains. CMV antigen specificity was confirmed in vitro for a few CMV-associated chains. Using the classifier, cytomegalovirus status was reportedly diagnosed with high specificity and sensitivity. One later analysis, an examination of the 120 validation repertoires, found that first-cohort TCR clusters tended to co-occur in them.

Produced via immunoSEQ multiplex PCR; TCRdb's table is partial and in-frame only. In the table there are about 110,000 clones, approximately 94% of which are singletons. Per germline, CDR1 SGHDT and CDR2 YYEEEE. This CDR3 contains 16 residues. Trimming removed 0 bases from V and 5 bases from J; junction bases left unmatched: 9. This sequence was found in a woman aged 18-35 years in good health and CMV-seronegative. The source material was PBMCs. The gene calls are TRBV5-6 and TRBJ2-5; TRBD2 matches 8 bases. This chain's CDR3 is CASSLALGLARETQYF. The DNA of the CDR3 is TGTGCCAGCAGCTTGGCCCTCGGACTAGCTAGGGAGACCCAGTACTTC.